Below are 25 T cell receptor beta chains sequenced from a single sample in a study of post-analysis software for immune sequencing data. Study-level points and caveats: Relative to controls, patients had a handful of TRBV segments at higher frequency, with TRBV5-6, TRBV5-1 and TRBV20-1 among these.

Included in the TCR beta cDNA libraries were unique molecular identifiers. Each CDR3 protein gets one entry after TCRdb re-called the PCR reads with MiXCR. This table has more than 500,000 distinct CDR3 sequences, 30% to 40% appearing once. These receptors' antigens are unknown. Sequencing input: blood. These receptors all come from a girl aged 2-17 years with multiple sclerosis.

This clonotype was seen a handful of times. The genes are TRBV20-1 and TRBJ2-6; the D is unclear. The CDR3 has 15 residues. The V gene's germline CDR1 is DFQATT and CDR2 SNEGSKA (reference sequence). V was trimmed by 0 bases and J by 0 bases, leaving 6 bases between them. Here the CDR3 reads CSARDQFSGANVLTF. The DNA for the CDR3 is TGCAGTGCTAGAGATCAGTTCTCTGGGGCCAACGTCCTGACTTTC.

J is TRBJ2-5 and V is TRBV5-1; perhaps D is TRBD1 or TRBD2 (6 bases each). The last part of the DNA fits TRBJ2-7 better; the J call may be wrong. Germline V gene sequence: CDR1 SGHRS, CDR2 YFSETQ. This CDR3 comprises 14 residues. In DNA form, the CDR3 reads TGCGCCAGCAGCTTTGTGGGGGGCGGAAACGAGCAGTACTTC. This encodes CASSFVGGGNEQYF.

The V gene is TRBV7-9, the J gene TRBJ1-1; D remains ambiguous. The length of the CDR3 is 11 residues. Trimming left V 5 bases short and J 6 bases short, with 7 bases between. From germline, CDR1 is SEHNR and CDR2 FQNEAQ (reference sequence). The CDR3 sequence: CASSPPSEAFF. The CDR3 region has the DNA TGTGCCAGCAGCCCTCCCTCTGAAGCTTTCTTT.

This clonotype showed up just a few times. This chain joins TRBV7-9 and TRBJ1-2, with TRBD1 as a possible D gene (6 bases). Germline CDR1 reads SEHNR; CDR2 reads FQNEAQ (reference sequence). The CDR3 length is 15 residues. The ends were cut back, 1 base at V and 1 base at J, with 10 bases in the middle. Here the CDR3 DNA reads TGTGCCAGCAGCTTAGTTACAGGGAGTAACTATGGCTACACCTTC. Translating gives CASSLVTGSNYGYTF.

This chain uses TRBV12-3 or TRBV12-4 with TRBJ2-1; TRBD1 is a possible D gene (5 bases). This CDR3 spans 11 amino acids. Trimming removed 10 bases at V and 10 bases at J, with 14 bases between. The CDR3 loop reads CATLLGVEQFF. In DNA form, the CDR3 reads TGTGCCACCCTATTAGGGGTCGAGCAGTTCTTC.

The chain has TRBV12-3 or TRBV12-4 and TRBJ2-7; D possibly corresponds to TRBD2 (5 bases). The CDR3 is made up of 14 amino acids. V lost 6 bases and J lost 0, with 12 bases in between. DNA for the CDR3: TGTGCCAGCAGCCTAGGGAGCAGCTCCTACGAGCAGTACTTC. Its protein product is CASSLGSSSYEQYF.

There are a few counts of this clonotype. This chain uses TRBV3-1 with TRBJ2-3, with TRBD2 identical over 10 bases. Germline CDR1 is LGHDT and CDR2 is YNNKEL (reference sequence). The CDR3 contains 16 residues. Unmatched junction bases numbered 9, after V lost 5 bases and J lost 4 bases. CDR3 region: CASSSRASGGSDTQYF. CDR3 sequence (DNA): TGTGCCAGCAGCTCCCGGGCTAGCGGGGGTTCAGATACGCAGTATTTT.

The chain is built from TRBV27 and TRBJ2-3, with D maybe TRBD1 (5 bases). Trimming shortened V by 8 bases and J by 0 bases, and 12 bases separated the two germline ends. Germline CDR1 reads MNHEY; CDR2 reads SMNVEV (reference sequence). The CDR3 extends over 14 amino acids. CDR3 coding DNA: TGTGCCAGCGCCGACAGCTCTAGCACAGATACGCAGTATTTT. Translated, it gives CASADSSSTDTQYF.

The genes are TRBV12-3 or TRBV12-4 and TRBJ2-2; possible D gene TRBD1, 5 bases. The CDR3 is made up of 12 amino acids. Trimming cost V 7 bases and J 6 bases, with 9 bases left between them. The CDR3 region has the DNA TGTGCCAGCAAGCAGGGCGCCGGGGAGCTGTTTTTT. This gives the protein CASKQGAGELFF.

The chain couples TRBV7-3 to TRBJ2-7, with D perhaps assigned TRBD1 or TRBD2 (5 bases each). CDR1 and CDR2 (germline): SGHTA, FQGTGA. This CDR3 contains 12 residues. V was clipped by 2 bases and J by 6 bases, with 8 bases between them. The DNA of the CDR3 is TGTGCCAGCAGCTTAGAGGGGAGCGAGCAGTACTTC. It codes for CASSLEGSEQYF.

The genes are TRBV3-1 and TRBJ1-1; D might be TRBD1 (5 bases). Germline V gene sequence: CDR1 LGHDT, CDR2 YNNKEL (reference sequence). This CDR3 comprises 15 residues. Trimming took 1 base from V and 5 from J, leaving 14 bases between them. The CDR3 is CASSQVSRGWTEAFF. For the CDR3, the DNA is TGTGCCAGCAGCCAAGTCAGCCGGGGGTGGACTGAAGCTTTCTTT.

Of note for this clonotype: At one end, the junction sequence differs from germline, possibly due to a read error. This chain links TRBV25-1 with TRBJ2-7; D gene uncertain. Germline V gene data show CDR1 as MGHDK and CDR2 as SYGVNS. The CDR3 spans 14 residues. As DNA, the CDR3 is TGTGCCAACAGTGAATCTGCGTACTCCTACGAGCAGTACTTC. It translates to CANSESAYSYEQYF.

This clonotype has only a few counts. V usage is TRBV20-1 and J usage is TRBJ2-4, with no clear D. The J call may be incorrect, as the DNA end agrees better with TRBJ2-7. Per germline, CDR1 DFQATT and CDR2 SNEGSKA (reference sequence). CDR3 length: 12 residues. As DNA, the CDR3 is TGCAGTGCTAGGGCCTCGGTCACCGAGCAGTACTTC. Encoded protein: CSARASVTEQYF.

The chain's CDR3 is CASSFLSHTEAFF. CDR3 DNA sequence: TGTGCCAGCAGTTTTTTAAGTCACACTGAAGCTTTCTTT. The rearrangement links TRBV28 to TRBJ1-1, with D unresolved. This CDR3 comprises 13 residues. Germline V gene data show CDR1 as MDHEN and CDR2 as SYDVKM. Deletions cut 3 bases from V and 3 bases from J, with 8 bases between. Using reference TRBV28 and TRBJ1-1 for the parts outside the CDR3, the full variable domain is DVKVTQSSRYLVKRTGEKVFLECVQDMDHENMFWYRQDPGLGLRLIYFSYDVKMKEKGDIPEGYSVSREKKERFSLILESASTNQTSMYLCASSFLSHTEAFFGQGTRLTVV.

This clonotype was found a few times. DNA of the CDR3: TGCAGTGCTAGCGCCTCTCGTTGGAATGAGCAGTTCTTC. Translation gives CSASASRWNEQFF. V and J are TRBV20-1 and TRBJ2-1; D gene ambiguous. CDR1 and CDR2 (germline): DFQATT, SNEGSKA (reference sequence). V lost 3 bases to trimming and J lost 7 bases, with 13 bases between them. The CDR3 is made up of 13 amino acids.

The V call is TRBV28, the J call TRBJ1-2; a possible D gene is TRBD1 (5 bases). The ends were cut back, 6 bases at V and 0 bases at J, with 14 bases in the middle. Germline V gene sequence: CDR1 MDHEN, CDR2 SYDVKM. This CDR3 region has 15 residues. CDR3 residues: CASRPGGTANYGYTF. CDR3 DNA: TGTGCCAGCAGGCCGGGGGGGACCGCTAACTATGGCTACACCTTC.

This clonotype has a count of ten or more. V and J are TRBV10-3 and TRBJ2-5; 10 bases match TRBD2. This CDR3 comprises 15 residues. Looked up from germline, CDR1 is ENHRY and CDR2 is SYGVKD. V shed 3 bases and J 5 bases; nucleotides not matched to a gene: 6. The CDR3, as DNA: TGTGCCATCAGTGACACTAGCGGGGTACGGGAGACCCAGTACTTC. Translation: CAISDTSGVRETQYF.

The chain is built from TRBV3-1 and TRBJ1-5; a weak D match, TRBD1 (5 bases). The ends were cut back, 6 bases at V and 2 bases at J, with 8 bases in the middle. CDR1 is LGHDT and CDR2 is YNNKEL in the germline V gene (reference sequence). CDR3 length equals 13 residues. DNA of the CDR3: TGTGCCAGCAGTGGGACCGGCAATCAGCCCCAGCATTTT. This gives the protein CASSGTGNQPQHF.

For this clonotype: One junction end disagrees with the germline gene, perhaps due to a read error. In nucleotides, the CDR3 is TGTGCCGGCAGTCCCGACAGCAATCAGCCCCAGCATTTT. It is translated as CAGSPDSNQPQHF. V usage is TRBV12-3 or TRBV12-4 and J usage is TRBJ1-5; D gene ambiguous. This CDR3 has 13 residues.

This chain links TRBV20-1 with TRBJ1-3; D is unresolved. With 4 bases removed from V and 0 bases from J, the gap between germline ends came to 16 bases. The CDR3 consists of 16 residues. Germline V gene lookup returns CDR1 DFQATT and CDR2 SNEGSKA (reference sequence). The CDR3 loop reads CSAIPLEGSSGNTIYF. The DNA for the CDR3 is TGCAGTGCTATTCCCCTGGAGGGAAGCTCTGGAAACACCATATATTTT.

V and J are TRBV5-1 and TRBJ1-1; D is undetermined. V lost 6 bases, J lost 3 bases, and 18 bases lay in between. Germline CDR1 and CDR2: SGHRS and YFSETQ. This CDR3 contains 15 residues. The CDR3 loop is CASKPLSIPDTEAFF. In DNA form, the CDR3 reads TGCGCCAGCAAGCCCCTCTCAATACCAGACACTGAAGCTTTCTTT.

J is TRBJ2-7 and V is TRBV12-3 or TRBV12-4; 8 bases match TRBD2. The length of the CDR3 is 14 residues. Losses at the gene ends were 5 bases for V and 2 bases for J; bases not matched to a gene: 5. CDR3 in DNA: TGTGCCAGCAGTGCCAGCGGGGGAACCTACGAGCAGTACTTC. This translates into CASSASGGTYEQYF.

Regarding this clonotype: The germline gene is not matched at one end of the junction; a read error may be the cause. V usage is TRBV5-1 and J usage is TRBJ1-1, with TRBD1 matching 10 bases. CDR3 size: 16 residues. Per germline, CDR1 SGHRS and CDR2 YFSETQ. CDR3 residues: CVSSPEGQGENTEAFF. In DNA form, the CDR3 reads TGCGTCAGCAGCCCCGAAGGACAGGGGGAGAACACTGAAGCTTTCTTT. Together with reference TRBV5-1 and TRBJ1-1, the CDR3 gives the full variable domain: KAGVTQTPRYLIKTRGQQVTLSCSPISGHRSVSWYQQTPGQGLQFLFEYFSETQRNKGNFPGRFSGRQFSNSRSEMNVSTLELGDSALYLCVSSPEGQGENTEAFFGQGTRLTVV.

V is TRBV9 and J is TRBJ2-7, with a possible D match to TRBD1 (6 bases). V lost 4 bases and J lost 6, with 14 bases in between. CDR1 SGDLS and CDR2 YYNGEE come from the germline V gene. CDR3 length: 13 residues. The CDR3 DNA follows: TGTGCCAGCAGCCCTCTCCGCAGGGGCGAGCAGTACTTC. Amino acid sequence: CASSPLRRGEQYF.

The genes are TRBV3-1 and TRBJ1-1; D might be TRBD1 (5 bases). CDR3 length: 12 residues. Between the trimmed V and J ends, which lost 10 bases and 6 bases, there was a span of 15 bases. From germline, CDR1 is LGHDT and CDR2 YNNKEL (reference sequence). CDR3 nucleotides: TGTGCCACCCAGGGCGCTTGGGCTGAAGCTTTCTTT. This encodes CATQGAWAEAFF.